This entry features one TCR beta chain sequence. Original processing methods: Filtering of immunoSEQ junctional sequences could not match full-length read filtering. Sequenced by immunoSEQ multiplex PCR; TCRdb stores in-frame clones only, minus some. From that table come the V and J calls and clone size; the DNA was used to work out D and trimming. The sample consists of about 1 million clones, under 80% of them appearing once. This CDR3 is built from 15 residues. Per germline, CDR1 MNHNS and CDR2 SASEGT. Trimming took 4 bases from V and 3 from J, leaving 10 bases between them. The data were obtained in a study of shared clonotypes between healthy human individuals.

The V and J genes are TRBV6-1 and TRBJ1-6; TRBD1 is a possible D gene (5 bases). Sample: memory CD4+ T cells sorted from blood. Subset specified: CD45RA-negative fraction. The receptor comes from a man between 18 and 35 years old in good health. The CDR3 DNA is TGTGCCAGCAGTGCAATAGACAGCTATAATTCACCCCTCCACTTT. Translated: CASSAIDSYNSPLHF.